This T cell receptor beta chain was recovered during a study of blood T cell repertoires in COVID-19 (dated by TCRdb to 2019 to 2021). The study in broad terms: Samples from collaborators originated in the United States, Italy and Spain and spanned both the acute and convalescent phases of COVID-19. The prospective study material was composed of cDNA or gDNA derived from T cells, B-cell-depleted T cells, or PBMCs. Subjects who had been exposed to COVID-19, were actively infected with it, or had recovered from it provided the deeply sampled blood TCRbeta repertoires that made up the dataset. A freely available public database, intended as a resource for researchers studying the immune response to SARS-CoV-2, is where the repertoires were released. Samples came from the ongoing ImmuneRACE study (first 160 participants) plus 1,254 subjects from 6 global collaborators. A de-identified subject ID, COVID-19 status, age in years and sex were almost always included in the sample metadata. Where available, HLA class I and class II types were taken from metadata supplied by the sample provider and were not determined by assay-based typing.

At one collaborating source in Seattle, patients were enrolled during active infection and were followed longitudinally through the course of disease. Whole blood was collected in K2EDTA tubes by collaborating institutions according to the institutions' own protocols. For TCRbeta analysis, collaborators shipped samples in one of three forms: frozen whole blood, isolated PBMCs, or DNA extracted from either of those sample types. The cysteine opens and the phenylalanine closes a CDR3 of 15 amino acids. The retained sequence is limited to the CDR3, 45 bases, with the frame set at the first base. CDR1 is given as SGHRS and CDR2 as YFSETQ, both from the germline V gene. V is cut back by 4 bases and J by 2 bases, with 6 bases in the junction unmatched. The sample holds one count of this clone. This receptor's antigen is unknown. No much larger clone is present one base from it, and per-base qualities are unavailable.

The full study reports these points: Clinical and demographic metadata were provided uncurated, with the amount varying by source and participant.

The immunoSEQ Assay, a bias-controlled multiplex PCR, was used to amplify TCRbeta CDR3 regions from genomic DNA. The published analysis was carried out like this. The number of nucleated cells in each sample was estimated from the amplification of reference gene primers within the assay. To quantify the absolute abundance of each unique TCRbeta CDR3 rearrangement, sequence reads were collapsed and filtered. For each sample, productive Simpson clonality was calculated as the square root of Simpson's diversity index across productive rearrangements. The table comes from immuneACCESS by way of TCRdb, which keeps in-frame sequences with V and J called. Part of the clones is missing from these tables; in studies checked, under half for an unresolved V gene and the rest for unknown reasons. D and trimming were read from the DNA, whereas the V and J calls and clone size are those reported in that table. Within this sample are 200,000 to 250,000 clones, with roughly 90% of them counted one time only. The ten largest account for around 0.84% of the sample.

Sequencing was done on a sample of peripheral blood. The sequence links TRBV5-1 to TRBJ2-5, and TRBD1 aligns with 9 junction nucleotides. This clonotype was obtained from a man between 60 and 70 years old with COVID-19, enrolled during active disease. The nucleotide sequence is TGCGCCAGCAGCCCCGGGACAGGGCTTCAAGAGACCCAGTACTTC. This gives the protein CASSPGTGLQETQYF. The entire variable domain, with the stretches around the CDR3 drawn from the reference TRBV5-1 and TRBJ2-5 proteins, is KAGVTQTPRYLIKTRGQQVTLSCSPISGHRSVSWYQQTPGQGLQFLFEYFSETQRNKGNFPGRFSGRQFSNSRSEMNVSTLELGDSALYLCASSPGTGLQETQYFGPGTRLLVL.